This T cell receptor beta chain was observed in a study of beta chain features in type 1 diabetes. About the study: Healthy donors, compared against patients, showed similar age, gender and cell yields. General study points: It was possible that PCR favored shorter templates, equally so in patients and controls. Sequencing from cDNA could over-represent high-TCR-expressing cells.

Isolated RNA was reverse transcribed in full, so expressed TCRB transcripts were sequenced. TCRdb's copy holds only in-frame clones and misses some; the assay was immunoSEQ multiplex PCR. The sample includes 330,000 or so clones, 13% to 15% of them seen just once. On this clone: The antigen is not known.

Sorting of CD4+ naive, central memory, regulatory and stem cell-like memory cells was performed via CD45RO/CCR7/CD25/CD127/CD95/CD27. Germline V gene data show CDR1 as MDHEN and CDR2 as SYDVKM. CDR3 length: 14 amino acids. Trimming took 7 bases from V and 1 from J, leaving 13 bases between them. The chain carries TRBV28 and TRBJ1-1, with D perhaps TRBD1 (5 bases). The receptor was derived from a man aged 25-45 years in good health. The sample was central memory CD4+ T cells from blood. Here the CDR3 DNA reads TGTGCCAGCACTGGGGGGGGACCGAACACTGAAGCTTTCTTT. It yields the protein CASTGGGPNTEAFF. The full variable domain, in which reference TRBV28 and TRBJ1-1 provide the parts outside the CDR3, is DVKVTQSSRYLVKRTGEKVFLECVQDMDHENMFWYRQDPGLGLRLIYFSYDVKMKEKGDIPEGYSVSREKKERFSLILESASTNQTSMYLCASTGGGPNTEAFFGQGTRLTVV.